These T cell receptor beta chains were read from a single sample in a study of cytomegalovirus exposure and HLA in healthy donors. TCRdb's copy holds only in-frame clones and misses some; the assay was immunoSEQ multiplex PCR. The data contain tens of thousands of clones, 75% to 95% of them singletons. Sequencing input: PBMCs. These receptors were obtained from a young woman in good health and CMV-seronegative. Each CDR3 is given with its conserved first and last residue. The order of the fields is CDR3 length, V gene, CDR3 protein.

cdr3_length: 15
v_call: TRBV5-6
cdr3_aa: CASSLRVIMNTEAFF

cdr3_length: 15
v_call: TRBV27
cdr3_aa: CASSLVPSEGYEQYF

cdr3_length: 14
v_call: TRBV6-4
cdr3_aa: CATEYPGQRDEQYF

cdr3_length: 15
v_call: TRBV28
cdr3_aa: CASSSLGWSTYEQYF

cdr3_length: 19
v_call: TRBV7-8
cdr3_aa: CASSPSRGGRRSGANVLTF

cdr3_length: 14
v_call: TRBV19
cdr3_aa: CASAATGANTEAFF

cdr3_length: 12
v_call: TRBV25-1
cdr3_aa: CASSEQGDGYTF

cdr3_length: 14
v_call: TRBV30
cdr3_aa: CAWTWTTGGEKLFF

cdr3_length: 13
v_call: TRBV2
cdr3_aa: CASCISYTDTQYF

cdr3_length: 13
v_call: TRBV7-9
cdr3_aa: CASSPSWNTEAFF

cdr3_length: 15
v_call: TRBV27
cdr3_aa: CASSLSGGGNYEQYF

cdr3_length: 15
v_call: TRBV5-1
cdr3_aa: CASSATGFGGDTQYF

cdr3_length: 17
v_call: TRBV18
cdr3_aa: CASSPPGTPGMRTEAFF

cdr3_length: 14
v_call: TRBV5-5
cdr3_aa: CASSPAITVYGYTF

cdr3_length: 14
v_call: TRBV7-2
cdr3_aa: CASSPSPGSNEQFF

cdr3_length: 16
v_call: TRBV28
cdr3_aa: CASTQTGLNLDQPQHF

cdr3_length: 16
v_call: TRBV21-1
cdr3_aa: CASSNPWGYSKETQYF

cdr3_length: 13
v_call: TRBV11-3
cdr3_aa: CASSYVAGGELFF

cdr3_length: 13
v_call: TRBV5-4
cdr3_aa: CASSLGREAGYTF

cdr3_length: 12
v_call: TRBV11-2
cdr3_aa: CASTPSTDTQYF